This record concerns one T cell receptor (beta chain) sequence. Its antigen is currently unknown. Antigen-specific CD4+ T cells were expanded with viral peptide pools in the ViraFEST assay before sequencing. Culturing for more than eight days preceded CD4+ T cell isolation. Neither prior SARS-CoV-2 infection nor positive nucleocapsid antibodies were present in the vaccine recipients. On both days 3 and 7, half of the culture medium was replaced with IL-2 medium. The data derive from a study of vaccination effects on CD4 cells after COVID-19. CDR3 length: 15 amino acids. Between the trimmed V and J ends, which lost 4 bases and 8 bases, there was a span of 20 bases. Germline values: CDR1 GTSNPN, CDR2 SVGIG (reference sequence). TCRdb keeps only in-frame clones here, not all; method: immunoSEQ multiplex PCR. Of 20,000 to 25,000 clones detected, around 62% appear once; the ten largest clones hold approximately 10%.

This sequence originates from a human donor who received a COVID-19 vaccine. The chain recombines TRBV30 with TRBJ1-4, with unresolved D. The sequencing here drew on CD4+ T cells from PBMCs cultured with HCoV-NL63 spike peptides, taken before COVID-19 vaccination. The CDR3 DNA follows: TGTGCCTGGACTCCTATCGGTCCCATACAGGAAAAACTGTTTTTT. Protein sequence: CAWTPIGPIQEKLFF.